These T cell receptor beta chains were read from a single sample in a study of T cells expressing NK-cell markers. From the 5' RACE reads, TCRdb lists one entry per CDR3 protein and no DNA. Its listing shows around 100,000 distinct CDR3 sequences. Sequenced material: blood T cells: a sorted CD56 or NKG2C T cell subset, CD4+ or CD8+ T cells, or bulk PBMC T cells (not recorded which). These receptors came from a woman aged 18 to 75 in good health. CDR3s include the opening cysteine and the closing phenylalanine or tryptophan.

TRBV5-1	TRBJ2-7	CASSLEASFYEQYF
TRBV11-2	TRBJ1-1	CASSLFLNTEAFF
TRBV7-2	TRBJ2-1	CASSLSLNEQFF
TRBV29-1	TRBJ2-5	CSVGIWETQYF
TRBV4-2	TRBJ2-1	CASSPAGGISPLDNEQFF
TRBV7-6	TRBJ1-1	CASSPVGGNTEAFF
TRBV5-6	TRBJ2-7	CASSLGRVYEQYF
TRBV6-2/TRBV6-3	TRBJ2-1	CASSYSGNGWNEQFF
TRBV14	TRBJ1-1	CASSHGSGGTEAFF
TRBV7-2	TRBJ2-3	CASSPTSGSTDTQYF
TRBV5-4	TRBJ2-1	CASSLSQGGEQFF
TRBV10-2	TRBJ2-2	CASSGPTGANTGELFF
TRBV10-1	TRBJ2-1	CASSALSSYNEQFF
TRBV20-1	TRBJ2-1	CSARGLAGGPREVEQFF
TRBV29-1	TRBJ2-5	CSAVFEGETQYF
TRBV6-2/TRBV6-3	TRBJ1-1	CASSPLSGWNTEAFF
TRBV11-2	TRBJ2-3	CASSFFQASGTDTQYF
TRBV12-3/TRBV12-4	TRBJ2-7	CASSPRGLAYEQYF
TRBV5-6	TRBJ2-5	CASSMRQNQETQYF
TRBV20-1	TRBJ1-5	CSARENRVGQPQHF
TRBV7-9	TRBJ1-2	CASSLGFYGYTF
TRBV5-1	TRBJ2-7	CASSFTSRYEQYF
TRBV30	TRBJ2-1	CAWSLDSGEQFF
TRBV27	TRBJ1-1	CASSWTTGNEAFF
TRBV27	TRBJ2-1	CASSLYMTSGSYNEQFF
TRBV4-3	TRBJ2-5	CASSQDWASGRQETQYF
TRBV7-9	TRBJ1-4	CASSGDGVEEKLFF
TRBV10-1	TRBJ2-1	CASSGPPGLAGGNNEQFF